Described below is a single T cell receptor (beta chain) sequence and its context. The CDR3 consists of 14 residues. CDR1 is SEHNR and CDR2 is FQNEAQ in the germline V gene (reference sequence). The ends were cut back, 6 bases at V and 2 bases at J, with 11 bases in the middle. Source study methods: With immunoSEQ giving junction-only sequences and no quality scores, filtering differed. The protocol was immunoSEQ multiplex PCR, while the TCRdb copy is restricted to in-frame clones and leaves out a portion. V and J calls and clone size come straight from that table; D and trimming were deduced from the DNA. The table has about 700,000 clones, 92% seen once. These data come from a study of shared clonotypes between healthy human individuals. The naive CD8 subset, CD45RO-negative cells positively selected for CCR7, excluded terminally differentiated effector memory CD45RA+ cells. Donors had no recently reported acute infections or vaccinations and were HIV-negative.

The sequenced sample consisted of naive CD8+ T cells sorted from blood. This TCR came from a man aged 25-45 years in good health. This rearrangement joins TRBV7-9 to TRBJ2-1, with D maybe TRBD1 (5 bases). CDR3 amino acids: CASRETVTYNEQFF. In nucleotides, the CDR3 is TGTGCCAGCAGGGAGACAGTAACCTACAATGAGCAGTTCTTC.